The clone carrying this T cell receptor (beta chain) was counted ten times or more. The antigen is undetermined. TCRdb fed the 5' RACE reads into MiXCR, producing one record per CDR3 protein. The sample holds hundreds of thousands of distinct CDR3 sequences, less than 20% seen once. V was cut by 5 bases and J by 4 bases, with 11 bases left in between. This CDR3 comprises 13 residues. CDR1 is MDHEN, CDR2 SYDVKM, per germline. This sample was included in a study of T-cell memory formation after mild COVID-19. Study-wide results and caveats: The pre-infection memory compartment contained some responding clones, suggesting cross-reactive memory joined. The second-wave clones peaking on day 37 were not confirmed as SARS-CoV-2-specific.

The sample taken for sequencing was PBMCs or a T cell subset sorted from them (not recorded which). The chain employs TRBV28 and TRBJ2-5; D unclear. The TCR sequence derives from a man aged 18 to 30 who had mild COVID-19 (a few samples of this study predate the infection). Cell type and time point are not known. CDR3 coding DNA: TGTGCCAGCAGTCCCCCCAGCCCAGAGACCCAGTACTTC. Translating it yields CASSPPSPETQYF. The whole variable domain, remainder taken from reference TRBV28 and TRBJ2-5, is DVKVTQSSRYLVKRTGEKVFLECVQDMDHENMFWYRQDPGLGLRLIYFSYDVKMKEKGDIPEGYSVSREKKERFSLILESASTNQTSMYLCASSPPSPETQYFGPGTRLLVL.